The 6 T cell receptor beta chains below all came from one sample that was sequenced in a study of cytomegalovirus exposure and HLA in healthy donors. Data came from immunoSEQ multiplex PCR; TCRdb stores just in-frame clones and leaves some out. The repertoire includes just over 80,000 clones, around 96% of them detected once, and about 1.3% sits in the top ten. The sample taken for sequencing was PBMCs. The receptors originated from a woman aged 18-29 years in good health and CMV-seronegative.

This chain uses TRBV6-5 with TRBJ2-7; possible D gene TRBD2, 6 bases. The CDR3 contains 15 residues. Between the trimmed V and J ends, which lost 1 base and 6 bases, there was a span of 16 bases. Germline values: CDR1 MNHEY, CDR2 SVGAGI. The DNA for the CDR3 is TGTGCCAGCAGTTACTGGGGGGACCCTCCGAGCGAGCAGTACTTC. The encoded protein is CASSYWGDPPSEQYF.

The chain recombines TRBV5-8 with TRBJ2-7, with 9 nucleotides matching TRBD1. Germline loops: CDR1 SGHTS, CDR2 YDEGEE. Trimming cost V 3 bases and J 3 bases; bases outside gene matches: 10. The CDR3 totals 16 residues. DNA of the CDR3: TGTGCCAGCAGCTCGCCCACCGGGACAGGGAACTACGAGCAGTACTTC. Translation gives CASSSPTGTGNYEQYF.

The gene calls are TRBV29-1 and TRBJ2-7, with TRBD2 matching 14 bases. The CDR3 has 14 residues. J lost 7 bases, V lost 5 bases, and 7 bases had no gene match. The germline V gene has CDR1 SQVTM and CDR2 ANQGSEA. The CDR3 here is CSVKGLAGVNEQYF. CDR3 coding DNA: TGCAGCGTTAAGGGACTAGCGGGAGTAAATGAGCAGTACTTC.

The chain is built from TRBV2 and TRBJ2-2; the D gene is possibly TRBD2 (5 bases). The CDR3 loop spans 17 amino acids. Between the trimmed V and J ends, which lost 7 bases and 4 bases, there was a span of 22 bases. CDR1 and CDR2 from the germline V gene are SNHLY and FYNNEI. The chain's CDR3 is CASTEGYLGSLTGELFF. CDR3 in DNA: TGTGCCAGCACCGAGGGATACCTAGGCAGCCTCACCGGGGAGCTGTTTTTT.

The chain employs TRBV27 and TRBJ1-2; possibly TRBD1 for D (6 bases). The CDR3 is 14 residues long. Per germline, CDR1 MNHEY and CDR2 SMNVEV (reference sequence). V was clipped by 4 bases and J by 4 bases, with 13 bases between them. The CDR3 DNA follows: TGTGCCAGCAGTTCCAACAGGGAGGGCTATGGCTACACCTTC. Its protein product is CASSSNREGYGYTF.

V is TRBV9 and J is TRBJ2-7; no clear D. The V end lost 0 bases, the J end lost 3 bases, and 7 bases lay between the germline ends. The V gene's germline CDR1 is SGDLS and CDR2 YYNGEE. The CDR3 consists of 13 residues. In nucleotides, the CDR3 is TGTGCCAGCAGCGTAGAGCCACGCTACGAGCAGTACTTC. Protein: CASSVEPRYEQYF.